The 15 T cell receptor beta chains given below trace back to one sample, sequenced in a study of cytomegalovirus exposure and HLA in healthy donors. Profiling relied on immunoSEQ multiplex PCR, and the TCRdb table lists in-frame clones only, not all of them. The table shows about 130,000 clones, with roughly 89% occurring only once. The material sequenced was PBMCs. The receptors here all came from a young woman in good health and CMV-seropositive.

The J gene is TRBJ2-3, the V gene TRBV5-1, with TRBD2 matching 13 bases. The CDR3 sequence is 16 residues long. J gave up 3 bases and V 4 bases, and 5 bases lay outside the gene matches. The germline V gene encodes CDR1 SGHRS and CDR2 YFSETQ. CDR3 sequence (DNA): TGCGCCAGCAGCGGTGGACTAGCGGGGGTGACAGATACGCAGTATTTT. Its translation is CASSGGLAGVTDTQYF.

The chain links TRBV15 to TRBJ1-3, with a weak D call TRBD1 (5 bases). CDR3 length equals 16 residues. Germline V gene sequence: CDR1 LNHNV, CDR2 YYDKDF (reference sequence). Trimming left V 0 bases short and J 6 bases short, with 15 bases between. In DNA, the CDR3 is TGTGCCACCAGCAGAGATAACCGGCGACAGTTAAACACCATATATTTT. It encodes CATSRDNRRQLNTIYF. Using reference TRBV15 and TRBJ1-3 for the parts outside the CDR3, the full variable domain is DAMVIQNPRYQVTQFGKPVTLSCSQTLNHNVMYWYQQKSSQAPKLLFHYYDKDFNNEADTPDNFQSRRPNTSFCFLDIRSPGLGDTAMYLCATSRDNRRQLNTIYFGEGSWLTVV.

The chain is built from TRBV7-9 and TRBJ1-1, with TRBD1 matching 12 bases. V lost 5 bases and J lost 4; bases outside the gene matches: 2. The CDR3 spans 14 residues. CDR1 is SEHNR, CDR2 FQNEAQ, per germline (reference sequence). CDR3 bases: TGTGCCAGCAGCCCGGGACAGGGGGCCACTGAAGCTTTCTTT. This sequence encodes CASSPGQGATEAFF.

The CDR3 DNA is TGTGCCAGCTCCCTGGGCAGCTACTCCTACAATGAGCAGTTCTTC. Translated: CASSLGSYSYNEQFF. V is TRBV27 and J is TRBJ2-1; D not certain. The CDR3 totals 15 residues. Germline CDR1 and CDR2: MNHEY and SMNVEV (reference sequence). Trimming shortened V by 8 bases and J by 0 bases, and 14 bases separated the two germline ends.

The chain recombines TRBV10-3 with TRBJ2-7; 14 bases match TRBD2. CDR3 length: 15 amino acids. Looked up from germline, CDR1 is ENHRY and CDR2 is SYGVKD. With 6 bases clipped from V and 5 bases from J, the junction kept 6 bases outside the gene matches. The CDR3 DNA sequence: TGTGCCATCAGGCGACTAGCGGGGGGGCCCCACGAGCAGTACTTC. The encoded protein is CAIRRLAGGPHEQYF.

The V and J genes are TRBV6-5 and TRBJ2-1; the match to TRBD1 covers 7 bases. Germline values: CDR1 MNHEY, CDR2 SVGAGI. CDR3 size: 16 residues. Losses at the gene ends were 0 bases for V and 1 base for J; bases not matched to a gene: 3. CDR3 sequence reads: CASSYSWDRSYNEQFF. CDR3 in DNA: TGTGCCAGCAGTTACTCTTGGGACAGATCCTACAATGAGCAGTTCTTC.

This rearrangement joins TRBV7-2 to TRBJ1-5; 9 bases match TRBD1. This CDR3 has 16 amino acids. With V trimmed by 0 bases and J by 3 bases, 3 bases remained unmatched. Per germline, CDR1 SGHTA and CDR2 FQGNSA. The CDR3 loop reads CASSLAGTGNNQPQHF. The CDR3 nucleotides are TGTGCCAGCAGCTTAGCCGGGACAGGGAACAATCAGCCCCAGCATTTT. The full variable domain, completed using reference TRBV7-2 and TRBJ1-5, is GAGVSQSPSNKVTEKGKDVELRCDPISGHTALYWYRQSLGQGLEFLIYFQGNSAPDKSGLPSDRFSAERTGGSVSTLTIQRTQQEDSAVYLCASSLAGTGNNQPQHFGDGTRLSIL.

CDR3: CASKRGGRGETQYF. The CDR3 DNA is TGTGCCAGCAAACGAGGCGGGCGGGGGGAGACCCAGTACTTC. The chain couples TRBV28 to TRBJ2-5; 7 positions match TRBD2. The length of the CDR3 is 14 residues. V was clipped by 7 bases and J by 5 bases; unmatched bases: 10. Per the germline V gene, CDR1 is MDHEN and CDR2 is SYDVKM.

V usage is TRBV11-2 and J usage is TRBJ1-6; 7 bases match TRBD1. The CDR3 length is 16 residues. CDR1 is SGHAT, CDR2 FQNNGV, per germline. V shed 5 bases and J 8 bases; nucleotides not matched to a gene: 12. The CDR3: CASSQFTGVADSPLHF. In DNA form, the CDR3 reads TGTGCCAGCAGCCAATTCACAGGGGTAGCGGATTCACCCCTCCACTTT.

The CDR3 reads CASSSPLPGVGLNEQFF. CDR3 nucleotides: TGTGCCAGTAGTAGCCCCCTCCCGGGGGTCGGGTTGAATGAGCAGTTCTTC. The chain recombines TRBV19 with TRBJ2-1, with a weak D call TRBD2 (6 bases). CDR1 LNHDA and CDR2 SQIVND come from the germline V gene (reference sequence). CDR3 length: 17 residues. Trimming took off 4 bases at V and 7 bases at J, with 23 bases between the two ends.

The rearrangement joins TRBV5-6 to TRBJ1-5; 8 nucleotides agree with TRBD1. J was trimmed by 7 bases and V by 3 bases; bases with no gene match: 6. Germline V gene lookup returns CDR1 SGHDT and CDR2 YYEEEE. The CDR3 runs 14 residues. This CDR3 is CASSYSRGPQPQHF. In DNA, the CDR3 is TGTGCCAGCAGCTATTCCAGGGGGCCGCAGCCCCAGCATTTT.

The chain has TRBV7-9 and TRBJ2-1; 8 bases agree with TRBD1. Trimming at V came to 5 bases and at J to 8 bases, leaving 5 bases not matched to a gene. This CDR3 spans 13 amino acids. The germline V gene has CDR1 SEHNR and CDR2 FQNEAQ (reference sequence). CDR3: CASSEQGADEQFF. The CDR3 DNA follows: TGTGCCAGCAGCGAGCAGGGGGCGGATGAGCAGTTCTTC.

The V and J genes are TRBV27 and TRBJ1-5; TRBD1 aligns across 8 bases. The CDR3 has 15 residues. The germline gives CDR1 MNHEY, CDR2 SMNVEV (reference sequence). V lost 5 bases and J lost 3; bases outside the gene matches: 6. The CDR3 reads CASSEAGGNNQPQHF. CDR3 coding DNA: TGTGCCAGCAGTGAGGCAGGGGGCAACAATCAGCCCCAGCATTTT.

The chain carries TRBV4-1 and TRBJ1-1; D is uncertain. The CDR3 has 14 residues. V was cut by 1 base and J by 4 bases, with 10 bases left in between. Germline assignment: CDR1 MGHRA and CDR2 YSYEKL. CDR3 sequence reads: CASSQVGEGTEAFF. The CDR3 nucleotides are TGCGCCAGCAGCCAAGTCGGGGAGGGCACTGAAGCTTTCTTT.

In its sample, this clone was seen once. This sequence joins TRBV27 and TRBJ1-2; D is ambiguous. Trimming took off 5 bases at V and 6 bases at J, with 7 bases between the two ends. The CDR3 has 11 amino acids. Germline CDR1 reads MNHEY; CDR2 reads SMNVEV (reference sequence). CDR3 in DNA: TGTGCCAGCAGTGGAGGGAATGGCTACACCTTC. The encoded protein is CASSGGNGYTF.